The clone carrying this TCR beta chain has just a few counts. This specimen comes from a study of blood T cell repertoires in COVID-19. Study context: Samples came from the United States, Italy and Spain, spanning acute and convalescent COVID-19. PBMCs, B-cell-depleted T cells, or T cells provided the cDNA or gDNA that made up the material.

As originally analysed: Reference gene primer amplification gave estimated nucleated cell counts. The repertoire was sequenced with immunoSEQ multiplex PCR; TCRdb's copy has only in-frame clones and lacks some. V and J calls and clone size follow that table, whereas D and trimming were derived from the DNA. The sample carries about 260,000 clones, around nine tenths recorded once. The CDR3 is made up of 16 amino acids. Per the germline V gene, CDR1 is MGHRA and CDR2 is YSYEKL. Deletions cut 0 bases from V and 2 bases from J, with 11 bases between. Material: peripheral blood. The genes are TRBV4-1 and TRBJ1-3, with D uncertain. The clonotype originates from a man between 35 and 55 years old with active or convalescent COVID-19. CDR3: CASSQDWEVTGNTIYF. The CDR3 DNA reads TGCGCCAGCAGCCAAGATTGGGAGGTAACTGGAAACACCATATATTTT.